A selection of T cell receptor beta chains follows, all from one sample in a study of blood T cell repertoires in COVID-19. TCRdb's copy holds only in-frame clones and misses some; the assay was immunoSEQ multiplex PCR. The repertoire consists of over 90,000 clones, with about 91% occurring once and the leading ten covering about 3%. The source material was peripheral blood. Every receptor here comes from a human donor in a cohort sampled during active COVID-19. Each CDR3 is given with its conserved first and last residue. D genes are given only for firm matches.

d_gene	v_gene	j_gene	CDR3nt	CDR3aa
NA	TRBV5-8	TRBJ1-5	TGTGCCAGCAGCTTGCCAGGGAGGCCGGATAGCAATCAGCCCCAGCATTTT	CASSLPGRPDSNQPQHF
TRBD1	TRBV5-1	TRBJ1-2	TGCGCCAGCAGCATCGGACAGGGGAATGGCTACACCTTC	CASSIGQGNGYTF
NA	TRBV7-8	TRBJ2-7	TGTGCCAGCAGCCTCGGGACTGGGCCCTGGGAGCAGTACTTC	CASSLGTGPWEQYF
TRBD2	TRBV6-1	TRBJ2-3	TGTGCCACTGCGGGGGGCACAGATACGCAGTATTTT	CATAGGTDTQYF
NA	TRBV7-9	TRBJ1-5	TGTGCCAGCAGCTTAGGACAAATGCAGCCCCAGCATTTT	CASSLGQMQPQHF
TRBD1	TRBV29-1	TRBJ2-6	TGCAGCGTTGAGACAGGGCGGGGGGCCAACGTCCTGACTTTC	CSVETGRGANVLTF
NA	TRBV7-9	TRBJ2-5	TGTGCCAGCAGCTTTGGGCAGCCTGCCCAGACCCAGTACTTC	CASSFGQPAQTQYF
NA	TRBV7-9	TRBJ2-7	TGTGCCAGCAGCTCGCCGGGACACCAACTACACTCCTACGAGCAGTACTTC	CASSSPGHQLHSYEQYF
NA	TRBV25-1	TRBJ1-2	TGTGCCAGCAGTGAATATAGGGCCACGGGGGATCATGGCTACACCTTC	CASSEYRATGDHGYTF
NA	TRBV5-1	TRBJ1-1	TGCGCCAGCAGCCTCCGGGCCCAGACAGTCATGAACACTGAAGCTTTCTTT	CASSLRAQTVMNTEAFF
TRBD2	TRBV7-3	TRBJ2-3	TGTGCCAGCAGCATTAGCGGGGGGGCCACAGATACGCAGTATTTT	CASSISGGATDTQYF
NA	TRBV6-5	TRBJ2-1	TGTGCCAGCAGTTACTCCGCGCGTTCCTACAATGAGCAGTTCTTC	CASSYSARSYNEQFF